This T cell receptor (beta chain) derives from a study of control samples from healthy donors and cancer patients. Clones were sequenced by immunoSEQ multiplex PCR, and TCRdb holds only the in-frame ones, with some missing. This sample has some 120,000 clones, with approximately 92% found just once. CDR1 and CDR2 (germline): KGHSH, LQKENI. The CDR3 totals 14 residues. The ends were cut back, 5 bases at V and 3 bases at J, with 13 bases in the middle. What was sequenced was PBMCs. This rearrangement joins TRBV18 to TRBJ2-5; no clear D. This receptor was obtained from an elderly man with head and neck cancer. CDR3 bases: TGTGCCAGCTCAAGGGCCTCCCAAAAAGAGACCCAGTACTTC. This encodes CASSRASQKETQYF.